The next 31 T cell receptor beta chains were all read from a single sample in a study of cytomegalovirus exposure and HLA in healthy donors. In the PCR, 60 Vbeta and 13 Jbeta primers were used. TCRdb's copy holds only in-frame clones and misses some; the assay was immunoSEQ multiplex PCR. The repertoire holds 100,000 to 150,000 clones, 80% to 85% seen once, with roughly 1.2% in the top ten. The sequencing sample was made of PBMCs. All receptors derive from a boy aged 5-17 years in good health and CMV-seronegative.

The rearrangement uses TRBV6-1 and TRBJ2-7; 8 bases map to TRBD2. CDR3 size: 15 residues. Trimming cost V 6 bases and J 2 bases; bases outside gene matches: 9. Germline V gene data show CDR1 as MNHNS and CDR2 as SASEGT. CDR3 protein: CASRALGAGAYEQYF. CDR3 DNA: TGTGCCAGCAGGGCCCTGGGAGCGGGAGCCTACGAGCAGTACTTC.

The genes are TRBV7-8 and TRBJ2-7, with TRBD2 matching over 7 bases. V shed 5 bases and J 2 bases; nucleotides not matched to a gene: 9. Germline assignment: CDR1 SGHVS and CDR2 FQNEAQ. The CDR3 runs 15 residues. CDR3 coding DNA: TGTGCCAGCAGCCTACGGGAGGACGAAACCTACGAGCAGTACTTC. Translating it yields CASSLREDETYEQYF.

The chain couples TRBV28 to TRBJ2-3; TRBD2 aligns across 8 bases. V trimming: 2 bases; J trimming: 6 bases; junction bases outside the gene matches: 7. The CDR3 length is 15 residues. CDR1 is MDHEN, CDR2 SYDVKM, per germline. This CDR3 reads CASSLTGPGGDTQYF. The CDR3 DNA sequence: TGTGCCAGCAGTTTAACCGGGCCGGGGGGGGATACGCAGTATTTT.

The CDR3 DNA is TGTGCCACCAGCAGCGCCCCGGGGGGTTTCGGGACTGAAGCTTTCTTT. This sequence encodes CATSSAPGGFGTEAFF. The genes are TRBV15 and TRBJ1-1; tentatively, D is TRBD1 (5 bases). Trimming removed 3 bases from V and 5 bases from J, with 19 bases in between. CDR3 length: 16 residues. The germline CDR1 and CDR2 sequences are LNHNV and YYDKDF (reference sequence).

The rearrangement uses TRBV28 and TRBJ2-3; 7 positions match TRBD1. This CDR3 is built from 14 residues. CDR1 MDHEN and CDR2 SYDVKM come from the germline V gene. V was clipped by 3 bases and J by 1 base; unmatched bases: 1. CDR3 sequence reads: CASSFTGGTDTQYF. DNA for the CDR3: TGTGCCAGCAGTTTCACAGGGGGCACAGATACGCAGTATTTT.

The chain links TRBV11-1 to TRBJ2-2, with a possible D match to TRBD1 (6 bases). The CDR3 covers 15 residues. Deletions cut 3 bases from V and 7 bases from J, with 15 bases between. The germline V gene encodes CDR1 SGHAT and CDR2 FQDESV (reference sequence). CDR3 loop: CASSFTTGSIGELFF. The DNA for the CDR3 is TGTGCCAGCAGCTTCACTACAGGGTCCATCGGGGAGCTGTTTTTT.

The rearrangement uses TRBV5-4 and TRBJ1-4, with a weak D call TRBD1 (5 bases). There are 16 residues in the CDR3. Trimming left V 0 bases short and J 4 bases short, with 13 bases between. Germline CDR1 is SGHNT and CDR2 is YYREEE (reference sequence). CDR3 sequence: CASSLGPGGYNEKLFF. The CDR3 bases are TGTGCCAGCAGCTTGGGTCCGGGGGGTTATAATGAAAAACTGTTTTTT.

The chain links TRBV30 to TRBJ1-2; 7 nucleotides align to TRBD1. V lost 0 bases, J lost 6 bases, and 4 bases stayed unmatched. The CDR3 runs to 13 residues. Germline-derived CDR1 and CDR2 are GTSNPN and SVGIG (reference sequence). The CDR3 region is CAWSVGGGHGYTF. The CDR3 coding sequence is TGTGCCTGGAGTGTAGGAGGGGGCCATGGCTACACCTTC.

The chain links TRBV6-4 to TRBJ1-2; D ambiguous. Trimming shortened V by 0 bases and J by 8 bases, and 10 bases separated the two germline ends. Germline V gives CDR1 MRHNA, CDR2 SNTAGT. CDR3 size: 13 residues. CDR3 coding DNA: TGTGCCAGCAGTGACTCGAAGTCAGGCGGCTACACCTTC. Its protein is CASSDSKSGGYTF.

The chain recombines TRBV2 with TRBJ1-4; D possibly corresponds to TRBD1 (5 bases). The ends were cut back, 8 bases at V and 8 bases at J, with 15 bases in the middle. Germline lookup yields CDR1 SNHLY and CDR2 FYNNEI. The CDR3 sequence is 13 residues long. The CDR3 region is CASRSGGKEKLFF. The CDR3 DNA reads TGTGCCAGCCGGTCCGGGGGGAAAGAAAAACTGTTTTTT.

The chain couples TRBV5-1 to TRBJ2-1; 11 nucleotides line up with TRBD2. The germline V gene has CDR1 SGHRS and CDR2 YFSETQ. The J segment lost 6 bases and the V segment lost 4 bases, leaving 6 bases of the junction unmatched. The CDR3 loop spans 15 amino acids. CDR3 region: CASSSTSGRSNEQFF. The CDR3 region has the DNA TGCGCCAGCAGCAGTACTAGCGGGAGAAGCAATGAGCAGTTCTTC.

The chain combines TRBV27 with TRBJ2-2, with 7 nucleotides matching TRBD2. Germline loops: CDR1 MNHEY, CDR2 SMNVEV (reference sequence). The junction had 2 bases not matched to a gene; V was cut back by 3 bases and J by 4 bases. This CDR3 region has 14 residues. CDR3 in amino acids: CASSFTSVTGELFF. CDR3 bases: TGTGCCAGCAGTTTCACTAGCGTCACCGGGGAGCTGTTTTTT.

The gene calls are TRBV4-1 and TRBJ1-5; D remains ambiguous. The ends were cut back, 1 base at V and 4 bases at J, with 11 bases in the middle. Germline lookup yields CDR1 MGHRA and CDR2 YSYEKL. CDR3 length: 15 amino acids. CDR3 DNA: TGCGCCAGCAGCCAAGGGGGAGGCGCAAATCAGCCCCAGCATTTT. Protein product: CASSQGGGANQPQHF.

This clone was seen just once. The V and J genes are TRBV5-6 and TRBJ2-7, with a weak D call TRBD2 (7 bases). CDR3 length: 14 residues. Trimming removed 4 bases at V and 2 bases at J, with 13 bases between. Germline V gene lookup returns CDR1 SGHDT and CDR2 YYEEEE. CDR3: CASSLRGAPYEQYF. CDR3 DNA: TGTGCCAGCAGCCTCCGGGGGGCTCCCTACGAGCAGTACTTC.

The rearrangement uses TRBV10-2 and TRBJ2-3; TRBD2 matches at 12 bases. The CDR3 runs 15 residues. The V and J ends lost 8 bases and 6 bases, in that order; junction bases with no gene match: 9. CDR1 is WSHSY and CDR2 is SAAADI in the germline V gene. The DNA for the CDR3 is TGCGCCAGCTCACTGACTAGCGGGAGTCTTGATACGCAGTATTTT. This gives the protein CASSLTSGSLDTQYF.

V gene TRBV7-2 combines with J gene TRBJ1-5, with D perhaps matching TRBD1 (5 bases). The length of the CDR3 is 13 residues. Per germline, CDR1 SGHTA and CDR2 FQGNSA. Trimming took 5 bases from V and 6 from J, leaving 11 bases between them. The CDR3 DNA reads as TGTGCCAGCAGCCTTAACAGGTTTCAGCCCCAGCATTTT. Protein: CASSLNRFQPQHF.

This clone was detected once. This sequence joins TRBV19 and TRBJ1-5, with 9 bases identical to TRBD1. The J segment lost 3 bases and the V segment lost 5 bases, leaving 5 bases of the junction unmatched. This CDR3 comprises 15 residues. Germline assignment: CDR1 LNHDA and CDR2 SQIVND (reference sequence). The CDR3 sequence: CASSWTGDVNQPQHF. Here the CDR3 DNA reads TGTGCCAGTAGTTGGACAGGGGACGTCAATCAGCCCCAGCATTTT.

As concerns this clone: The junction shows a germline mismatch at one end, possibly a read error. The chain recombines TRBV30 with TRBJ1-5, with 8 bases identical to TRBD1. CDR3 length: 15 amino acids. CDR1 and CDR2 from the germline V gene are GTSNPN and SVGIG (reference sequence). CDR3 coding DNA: TGTGCCTGGAGTAACAGGGGGGGTTTGGGTCAGCTCCAGCATTTT. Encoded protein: CAWSNRGGLGQLQHF.

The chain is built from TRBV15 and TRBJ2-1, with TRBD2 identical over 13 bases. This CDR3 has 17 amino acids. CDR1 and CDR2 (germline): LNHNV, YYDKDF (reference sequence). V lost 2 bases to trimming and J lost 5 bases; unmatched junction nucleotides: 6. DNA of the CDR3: TGTGCCACCAGCAGATCCCGGACTAGCGGGGGCCACAATGAGCAGTTCTTC. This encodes CATSRSRTSGGHNEQFF.

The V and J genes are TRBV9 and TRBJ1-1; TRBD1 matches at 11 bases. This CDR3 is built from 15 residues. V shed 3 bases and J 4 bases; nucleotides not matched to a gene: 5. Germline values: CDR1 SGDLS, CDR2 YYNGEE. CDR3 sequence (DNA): TGTGCCAGCAGCGGAGGGACAGGGGGTGGCACTGAAGCTTTCTTT. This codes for CASSGGTGGGTEAFF.

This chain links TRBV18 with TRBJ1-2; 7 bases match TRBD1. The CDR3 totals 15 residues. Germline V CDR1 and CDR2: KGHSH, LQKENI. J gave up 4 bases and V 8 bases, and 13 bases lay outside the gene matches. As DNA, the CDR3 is TGTGCCAGCGCGCCTAACAGGGGAACAATCTATGGCTACACCTTC. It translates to CASAPNRGTIYGYTF.

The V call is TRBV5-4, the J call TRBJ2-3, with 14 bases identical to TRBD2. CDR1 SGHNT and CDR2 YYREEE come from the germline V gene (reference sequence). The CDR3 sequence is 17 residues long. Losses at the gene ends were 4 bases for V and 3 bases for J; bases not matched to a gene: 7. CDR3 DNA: TGTGCCAGCAGCCAAGGGACTAGCGGGAGCAGGACAGATACGCAGTATTTT. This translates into CASSQGTSGSRTDTQYF. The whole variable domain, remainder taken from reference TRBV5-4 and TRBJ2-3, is ETGVTQSPTHLIKTRGQQVTLRCSSQSGHNTVSWYQQALGQGPQFIFQYYREEENGRGNFPPRFSGLQFPNYSSELNVNALELDDSALYLCASSQGTSGSRTDTQYFGPGTRLTVL.

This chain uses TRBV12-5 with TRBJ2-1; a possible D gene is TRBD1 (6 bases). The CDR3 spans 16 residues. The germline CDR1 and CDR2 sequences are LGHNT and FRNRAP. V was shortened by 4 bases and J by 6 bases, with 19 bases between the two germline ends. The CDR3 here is CASGYLQGARGNEQFF. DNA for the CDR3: TGTGCTAGTGGTTACCTACAGGGAGCTCGGGGCAATGAGCAGTTCTTC.

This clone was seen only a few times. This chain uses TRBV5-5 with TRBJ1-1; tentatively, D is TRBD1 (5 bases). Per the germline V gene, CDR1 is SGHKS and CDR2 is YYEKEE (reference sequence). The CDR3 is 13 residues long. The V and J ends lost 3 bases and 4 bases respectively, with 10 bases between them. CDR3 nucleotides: TGTGCCAGCAGCTGGCCAGGGTCCACTGAAGCTTTCTTT. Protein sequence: CASSWPGSTEAFF.

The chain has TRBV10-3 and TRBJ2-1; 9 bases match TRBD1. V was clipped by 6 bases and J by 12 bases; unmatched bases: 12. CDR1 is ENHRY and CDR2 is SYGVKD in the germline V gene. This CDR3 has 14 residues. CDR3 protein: CAIRETTGGGGQFF. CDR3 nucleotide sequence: TGTGCCATCAGAGAAACCACAGGGGGCGGAGGGCAGTTCTTC.

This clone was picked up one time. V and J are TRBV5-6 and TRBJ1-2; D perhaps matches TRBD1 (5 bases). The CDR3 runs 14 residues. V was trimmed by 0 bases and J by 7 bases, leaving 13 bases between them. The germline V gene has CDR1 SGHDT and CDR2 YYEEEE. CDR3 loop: CASSLVRGGLGYTF. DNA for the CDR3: TGTGCCAGCAGCTTGGTCCGGGGGGGTCTTGGCTACACCTTC.

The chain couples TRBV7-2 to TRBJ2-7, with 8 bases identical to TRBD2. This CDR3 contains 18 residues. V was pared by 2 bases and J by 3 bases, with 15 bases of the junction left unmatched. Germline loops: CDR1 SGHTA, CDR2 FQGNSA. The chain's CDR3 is CASSLYPLASGRSYEQYF. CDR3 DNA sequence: TGTGCCAGCAGCTTATACCCCTTAGCAAGCGGGAGAAGCTACGAGCAGTACTTC. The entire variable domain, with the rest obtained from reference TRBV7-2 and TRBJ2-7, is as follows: GAGVSQSPSNKVTEKGKDVELRCDPISGHTALYWYRQSLGQGLEFLIYFQGNSAPDKSGLPSDRFSAERTGGSVSTLTIQRTQQEDSAVYLCASSLYPLASGRSYEQYFGPGTRLTVT.

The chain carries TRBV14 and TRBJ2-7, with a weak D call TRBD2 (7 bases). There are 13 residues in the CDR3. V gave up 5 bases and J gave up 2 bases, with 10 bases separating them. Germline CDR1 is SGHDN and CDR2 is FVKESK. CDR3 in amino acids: CASSRGGPYEQYF. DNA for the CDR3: TGTGCCAGCAGCAGGGGGGGCCCCTACGAGCAGTACTTC. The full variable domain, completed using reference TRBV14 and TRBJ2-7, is EAGVTQFPSHSVIEKGQTVTLRCDPISGHDNLYWYRRVMGKEIKFLLHFVKESKQDESGMPNNRFLAERTGGTYSTLKVQPAELEDSGVYFCASSRGGPYEQYFGPGTRLTVT.

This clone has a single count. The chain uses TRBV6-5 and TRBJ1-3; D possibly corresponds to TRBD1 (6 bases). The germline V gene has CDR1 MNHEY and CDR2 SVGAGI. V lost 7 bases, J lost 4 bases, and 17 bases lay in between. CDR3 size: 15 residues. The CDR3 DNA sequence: TGTGCCAGCACTCAACACGGGGACATAGGAAACACCATATATTTT. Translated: CASTQHGDIGNTIYF.

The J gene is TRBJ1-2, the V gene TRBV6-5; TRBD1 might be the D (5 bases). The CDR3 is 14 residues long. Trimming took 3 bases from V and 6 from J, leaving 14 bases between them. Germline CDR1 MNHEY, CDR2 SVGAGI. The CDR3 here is CASSYSKGYHGYTF. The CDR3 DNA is TGTGCCAGCAGTTATTCAAAGGGGTATCATGGCTACACCTTC.

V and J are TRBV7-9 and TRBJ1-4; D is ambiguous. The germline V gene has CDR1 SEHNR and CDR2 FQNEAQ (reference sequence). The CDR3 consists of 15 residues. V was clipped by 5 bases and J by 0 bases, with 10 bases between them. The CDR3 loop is CASSPPPATNEKLFF. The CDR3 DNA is TGTGCCAGCAGCCCCCCGCCAGCAACTAATGAAAAACTGTTTTTT.